This is a list of T cell receptor beta chains from one sample in a study of monozygotic twins with inflammatory bowel disease. Following a re-call of the 5' RACE reads, TCRdb has one entry per CDR3 protein and lacks DNA. The sample has roughly 160,000 distinct CDR3 sequences, and its top ten clones hold 7.4%. Sequencing used blood. Receptors were obtained from a human donor with ulcerative colitis or Crohn's disease, or a healthy co-twin of an affected twin (not recorded which). Each CDR3 is given with its conserved first and last residue.

>TRBV5-4|TRBJ1-1
CASSLRDRGPLNTEAFF
>TRBV9|TRBJ1-4
CASSTPGVEKLFF
>TRBV5-1|TRBJ2-3
CASSYGGRPSTDTQYF
>TRBV20-1|TRBJ2-7
CSAPGDSYEQYF
>TRBV24-1|TRBJ2-1
CATSDLKREGRNEQFF
>TRBV15|TRBJ2-7
CATSRDLGESSYEQYF
>TRBV6-5|TRBJ2-7
CASSYFPGSRRSEQYF
>TRBV21-1|TRBJ2-1
CASSSRGPPGLAGARNEQFF
>TRBV14|TRBJ2-7
CASSQGGRPPYEQYF
>TRBV4-3|TRBJ2-1
CASSQGSPGIYNEQFF
>TRBV6-1|TRBJ1-1
CASSEGHLDEAFF
>TRBV5-1|TRBJ2-5
CASSLSSGPQETQYF
>TRBV7-2|TRBJ1-3
CASSPFWAGNTIYF
>TRBV5-1|TRBJ2-3
CASSREGHHLSTDTQYF
>TRBV4-1|TRBJ2-1
CASSRVPGFSYNEQFF
>TRBV12-3/TRBV12-4|TRBJ2-5
CASSLQTNRVETQYF
>TRBV27|TRBJ2-7
CASSLTVSGSYEQYF
>TRBV7-9|TRBJ1-2
CASSWTGATYGYTF
>TRBV5-6|TRBJ1-4
CASSRTGDNEKLFF
>TRBV5-1|TRBJ2-2
CASSLAWNTGELFF
>TRBV11-2|TRBJ2-4
CASSLEGSSGGIQYF
>TRBV7-2|TRBJ2-5
CASSSVDNQETQYF
>TRBV7-2|TRBJ1-5
CASSPPGGTQPQHF
>TRBV29-1|TRBJ1-2
CSAGADYGYTF
>TRBV10-3|TRBJ1-5
CAISESTGNQPQHF
>TRBV20-1|TRBJ2-2
CSARETGAYTGELFF
>TRBV11-2|TRBJ2-7
CASSLISYEQYF
>TRBV12-3/TRBV12-4|TRBJ2-7
CASSSVATSEQYF
>TRBV7-3|TRBJ1-1
CASSLDRGQGTEAFF
>TRBV18|TRBJ1-1
CASSPNVQDAGTEAFF
>TRBV6-1|TRBJ2-1
CASRTGTSGGDEQFF
>TRBV2|TRBJ1-2
CASSGGQGDGYTF
>TRBV20-1|TRBJ2-7
CSARDPTRPSGAYEQYF
>TRBV19|TRBJ2-3
CASSNPFALKGSDTQYF
>TRBV19|TRBJ1-5
CASRADFIQPQHF
>TRBV6-1|TRBJ1-2
CAVNRGPGYTF
>TRBV5-1|TRBJ1-1
CASSGDRGATTEAFF
>TRBV7-2|TRBJ2-3
CASSLLGGPDTQYF
>TRBV20-1|TRBJ2-7
CSARTSQATYEQYF
>TRBV5-1|TRBJ1-1
CASRWDLRGGTEAFF
>TRBV6-5|TRBJ1-1
CASRYGGGTEAFF
>TRBV4-3|TRBJ2-6
CASSQEGPGRGISGANVLTF
>TRBV18|TRBJ2-1
CASSSRLEVYNEQFF